Listed here are 16 T cell receptor beta chains from one sample, sequenced in a study of T cells in women clearing cervical HPV infection. Libraries were prepared by immunoSEQ multiplex PCR; TCRdb keeps only in-frame clonotypes and omits some of them. The sample data list about 39,000 clones. Sequenced: blood buffy coat. The receptor set was obtained from a woman between 18 and 70 years old with a cervical HPV16 infection that either progressed to CIN3+ or cleared (not recorded which).

Worth noting for this clone: The read comes to an end 3 residues before the CDR3 does, leaving the germline J gene to fill in the end. The genes are TRBV19 and TRBJ1-5; D is unclear. The CDR3 loop spans 14 amino acids. With 3 bases removed from V and 3 bases from J, the gap between germline ends came to 9 bases. CDR1 and CDR2 (germline): LNHDA, SQIVND (reference sequence). CDR3 in amino acids: CASSMEGFNQPQHF. The CDR3 DNA, read in part, is TGTGCCAGTAGTATGGAGGGTTTCAATCAGCCC. Using reference TRBV19 and TRBJ1-5 for the parts outside the CDR3, the full variable domain is DGGITQSPKYLFRKEGQNVTLSCEQNLNHDAMYWYRQDPGQGLRLIYYSQIVNDFQKGDIAEGYSVSREKKESFPLTVTSAQKNPTAFYLCASSMEGFNQPQHFGDGTRLSIL.

For this clone: The read ends 3 residues shy of where the CDR3 ends; the end is completed using the germline J gene. This chain uses TRBV19 with TRBJ2-4; D may be TRBD1 (6 bases). Germline loops: CDR1 LNHDA, CDR2 SQIVND (reference sequence). The CDR3 runs to 14 residues. This CDR3 reads CASSIGQGSVGQYF. The part of the CDR3 DNA that was read is TGTGCCAGTAGTATCGGCCAGGGGTCAGTAGGT.

Comments on this clone: The read halts 3 residues ahead of the CDR3 end, with the missing end drawn from the germline J gene. This chain connects TRBV11-2 to TRBJ1-2, with D unresolved. This CDR3 spans 13 amino acids. The germline V gene encodes CDR1 SGHAT and CDR2 FQNNGV. The CDR3 spells CASSPDGSGGYTF. Partial CDR3 DNA: TGTGCCAGCAGCCCCGACGGGTCGGGGGGC.

Turning to this clone: The read stops 3 residues short of the end of the CDR3; the missing end is completed from the germline J gene. The chain carries TRBV7-3 and TRBJ1-6; TRBD1 is a possible D gene (6 bases). V shed 0 bases and J shed 8 bases, with 8 bases lying between them. The CDR3 extends over 14 amino acids. CDR1 and CDR2 from the germline V gene are SGHTA and FQGTGA. The CDR3 spells CASSLTGGDSPLHF. CDR3 bases read: TGTGCCAGCAGCTTAACAGGGGGTGATTCACCC.

About this clone itself: The read is 3 residues too short to cover the CDR3 end, so that end is filled in from the germline J gene. V usage is TRBV5-6 and J usage is TRBJ1-5; 8 positions agree with TRBD1. The trim removed 1 base at V and 7 bases at J, leaving 4 bases unmatched. CDR1 and CDR2 (germline): SGHDT, YYEEEE. This CDR3 comprises 14 residues. The sequenced part of the CDR3 DNA is TGTGCCAGCAGCTTGTATGACAGGGGCCAGCCC. It specifies CASSLYDRGQP. The CDR3 reads in full as CASSLYDRGQPQHF.

Points on this clone: Sequencing ends 3 residues short of the CDR3 end; the germline J gene provides the rest. Other DNA sequences in this specimen translate into the identical CDR3. This rearrangement joins TRBV5-6 to TRBJ2-2, with 10 positions matching TRBD1. Losses at the gene ends were 2 bases for V and 5 bases for J; bases not matched to a gene: 3. Germline-derived CDR1 and CDR2 are SGHDT and YYEEEE. The CDR3 is 15 amino acids. Incomplete CDR3 DNA: TGTGCCAGCAGCTTCCGGGACAGGGGTACCGGGGAG. This encodes CASSFRDRGTGE. The whole CDR3 sequence is CASSFRDRGTGELFF.

With respect to this clone: The read falls 3 residues short of the CDR3 end, and the missing part is taken from the germline J gene. This chain links TRBV12-3 or TRBV12-4 with TRBJ2-2; 7 bases align to TRBD2. Trimming cost V 7 bases and J 1 base; bases outside gene matches: 9. The CDR3 has 16 amino acids. The chain's CDR3 is CASTEGWGGNTGELFF. The CDR3 bases that were read are TGTGCCAGCACAGAAGGATGGGGGGGGAACACCGGGGAG.

With regard to this clone: Read coverage stops 3 residues before the CDR3 terminus; the germline J gene supplies the remainder. The chain joins TRBV19 to TRBJ2-3; tentatively, D is TRBD2 (7 bases). This CDR3 contains 15 residues. CDR1 and CDR2 from the germline V gene are LNHDA and SQIVND (reference sequence). V gave up 3 bases and J gave up 4 bases, with 14 bases separating them. CDR3 protein: CASSISGGWADTQYF. The CDR3 bases that were read are TGTGCCAGTAGTATCTCGGGGGGCTGGGCAGATACG.

For this clone: The observed sequence ends 3 residues before the CDR3 terminus, with the missing tail filled in from the germline J gene. This chain uses TRBV19 with TRBJ2-2, with a tentative D call TRBD1 (6 bases). The germline gives CDR1 LNHDA, CDR2 SQIVND (reference sequence). The CDR3 covers 12 residues. The CDR3 DNA, read in part, is TGTGCCACCCGCCGTGGGGGCGAAAAG. It is translated as CATRRGGEK. Given in full, the CDR3 is CATRRGGEKLFF.

A note on this clone: Read coverage stops 3 residues before the CDR3 terminus; the germline J gene supplies the remainder. The chain couples TRBV5-6 to TRBJ1-1; perhaps TRBD1 as D (6 bases). Germline V CDR1 and CDR2: SGHDT, YYEEEE. Trimming took 4 bases from V and 7 from J, leaving 14 bases between them. The CDR3 loop spans 13 amino acids. The covered CDR3 bases are TGTGCCAGCAGCCGGAGGGGGGGGTTTGAA. It encodes CASSRRGGFE. In full, the CDR3 is CASSRRGGFEAFF.

Details on this clone: Read coverage stops 3 residues before the CDR3 terminus; the germline J gene supplies the remainder. The V call is TRBV7-2, the J call TRBJ1-4, with D possibly being TRBD1 (6 bases). Trimming cost V 5 bases and J 6 bases, with 16 bases left between them. The CDR3 is 15 amino acids. The germline V gene has CDR1 SGHTA and CDR2 FQGNSA. Partial CDR3 DNA: TGTGCCAGCAGCCCGTCCTGGGGGGGCGATGAAAAA. It codes for CASSPSWGGDEK. The complete CDR3 sequence is CASSPSWGGDEKLFF.

CDR3 sequence reads: CASSIYRGPSGKLFF. The sequenced CDR3 bases are TGTGCCAGCAGCATATACAGGGGCCCCTCTGGGAAG. This sequence joins TRBV7-2 and TRBJ2-2; 7 bases align to TRBD1. The read stops 3 residues short of the end of the CDR3; the missing end is completed from the germline J gene. This CDR3 is 15 amino acids long. Per the germline V gene, CDR1 is SGHTA and CDR2 is FQGNSA. Complete variable domain (other parts from reference TRBV7-2 and TRBJ2-2): GAGVSQSPSNKVTEKGKDVELRCDPISGHTALYWYRQSLGQGLEFLIYFQGNSAPDKSGLPSDRFSAERTGGSVSTLTIQRTQQEDSAVYLCASSIYRGPSGKLFFGEGSRLTVL.

As to this clone: The read terminates 3 residues before the CDR3 end, so the remaining end is supplied by the germline J gene. The gene calls are TRBV7-6 and TRBJ2-2; D may be TRBD1 (6 bases). Per germline, CDR1 SGHVS and CDR2 FNYEAQ. V lost 1 base, J lost 4 bases, and 7 bases lay in between. The CDR3 covers 14 residues. Incomplete CDR3 DNA: TGTGCCAGCAGCTTAGTACAGGGCACCGGGGAG. Its protein is CASSLVQGTGE. The whole CDR3 sequence reads CASSLVQGTGELFF.

A remark on this clone: The read finishes 3 residues shy of the CDR3 end, and the germline J gene is used to complete it. The chain is built from TRBV7-3 and TRBJ1-1, with 8 bases lining up with TRBD1. Trimming at V came to 3 bases and at J to 2 bases, leaving 2 bases not matched to a gene. The CDR3 is 14 amino acids. Germline V gives CDR1 SGHTA, CDR2 FQGTGA. The chain's CDR3 is CASSLQGANTEAFF. Incomplete CDR3 DNA: TGTGCCAGCAGCTTGCAGGGGGCTAACACTGAA.

Remarks on this clone: With the read ending 3 residues before the CDR3 end, the germline J gene is used to fill in that end. At the DNA level, this CDR3 is encoded by other sequences in the same sample as well. V is TRBV18 and J is TRBJ1-3, with 7 positions matching TRBD1. The CDR3 extends over 15 amino acids. J gave up 2 bases and V 3 bases, and 4 bases lay outside the gene matches. Looked up from germline, CDR1 is KGHSH and CDR2 is LQKENI. The part of the CDR3 DNA that was read is TGTGCCAGCTCACCTGCAGGGACAGCTGGAAACACC. Its translation: CASSPAGTAGNT. The entire CDR3 sequence reads CASSPAGTAGNTIYF.

Turning to this clone: The CDR3 goes on 3 residues after the read ends, and that part is filled in from the germline J gene. This chain links TRBV11-2 with TRBJ2-2; 14 nucleotides match TRBD2. CDR1 is SGHAT, CDR2 FQNNGV, per germline. This CDR3 spans 15 amino acids. V gave up 5 bases and J gave up 6 bases; unmatched junction bases: 2. CDR3 DNA, as far as it was read: TGTGCCAGCAGCCAGACTAGCGGGGGGGCCGGGGAG. This translates into CASSQTSGGAGE. The entire CDR3 reads CASSQTSGGAGELFF. The whole variable domain, filled in from reference TRBV11-2 and TRBJ2-2, reads EAGVAQSPRYKIIEKRQSVAFWCNPISGHATLYWYQQILGQGPKLLIQFQNNGVVDDSQLPKDRFSAERLKGVDSTLKIQPAKLEDSAVYLCASSQTSGGAGELFFGEGSRLTVL.